The rows below give T cell receptor beta chains drawn from one sample of a study of cytomegalovirus exposure and HLA in healthy donors. The assay was immunoSEQ multiplex PCR, and TCRdb's table has in-frame clones only and misses some. The listing contains tens of thousands of clones. Source material: PBMCs. The source of these receptors is a man aged 45 to 65 in good health and CMV-seronegative. Each CDR3 is given with its conserved first and last residue. D genes are given only for firm matches. Clone size is stated in some rows and not others, as once, few, many or a class when expanded.

TRBJ2-5	11	NA	NA	TRBV20-1	CSVHSPETQYF	TGCAGTGTCCATAGTCCCGAGACCCAGTACTTC
TRBJ1-6	15	TRBD1	NA	TRBV7-2	CASSLTGTANSPLHF	TGTGCCAGCAGCTTGACCGGGACAGCTAATTCACCCCTCCACTTT
TRBJ1-6	13	NA	NA	TRBV6-1	CATPGTYNSPLHF	TGTGCCACCCCCGGGACCTATAATTCACCCCTCCACTTT
TRBJ1-5	15	TRBD1	NA	TRBV7-6	CASRPGTGGNQPQHF	TGTGCCAGCAGGCCCGGGACAGGGGGTAATCAGCCCCAGCATTTT
TRBJ2-7	13	NA	NA	TRBV2	CASTGTLGYEQYF	TGTGCCAGCACAGGGACATTGGGTTACGAGCAGTACTTC
TRBJ2-7	15	TRBD1	medium-sized	TRBV28	CASSFAGQGAYEQYF	TGTGCCAGCAGTTTTGCCGGACAGGGGGCCTACGAGCAGTACTTC
TRBJ1-1	11	NA	NA	TRBV13	CASQENTEAFF	TGTGCCAGTCAGGAAAACACTGAAGCTTTCTTT
TRBJ1-3	15	TRBD1	NA	TRBV28	CASSAPGQGANTIYF	TGTGCCAGCAGTGCTCCCGGACAGGGGGCCAACACCATATATTTT
TRBJ1-1	15	TRBD1	NA	TRBV6-6	CASSPPGQLNTEAFF	TGTGCCAGCAGCCCCCCGGGACAGTTGAACACTGAAGCTTTCTTT
TRBJ2-7	13	NA	NA	TRBV28	CASSLVSSYEQYF	TGTGCCAGCAGTTTAGTGAGCTCCTACGAGCAGTACTTC
TRBJ1-2	15	TRBD1	NA	TRBV7-9	CASSFGQGSNYGYTF	TGTGCCAGCAGCTTCGGACAGGGCTCGAACTATGGCTACACCTTC
TRBJ2-6	14	NA	NA	TRBV2	CASRFSAGANVLTF	TGTGCCAGCAGGTTCTCCGCTGGGGCCAACGTCCTGACTTTC
TRBJ2-2	15	NA	NA	TRBV5-6	CASTVDTSNTGELFF	TGTGCCAGCACGGTGGACACTTCGAACACCGGGGAGCTGTTTTTT
TRBJ2-6	15	NA	NA	TRBV6-1	CASGQGVFGANVLTF	TGTGCCAGTGGGCAGGGTGTCTTTGGGGCCAACGTCCTGACTTTC
TRBJ1-3	14	TRBD1	NA	TRBV7-9	CASSPWTGGNTIYF	TGTGCCAGCAGCCCGTGGACAGGGGGAAACACCATATATTTT
TRBJ1-5	17	TRBD1	NA	TRBV5-8	CASSHMTGVGLTQPQHF	TGTGCCAGCAGCCACATGACAGGGGTTGGGTTAACTCAGCCCCAGCATTTT
TRBJ2-7	17	TRBD1	NA	TRBV4-3	CASSQDPWDRGVNEQYF	TGCGCCAGCAGCCAAGATCCCTGGGACAGGGGGGTGAACGAGCAGTACTTC